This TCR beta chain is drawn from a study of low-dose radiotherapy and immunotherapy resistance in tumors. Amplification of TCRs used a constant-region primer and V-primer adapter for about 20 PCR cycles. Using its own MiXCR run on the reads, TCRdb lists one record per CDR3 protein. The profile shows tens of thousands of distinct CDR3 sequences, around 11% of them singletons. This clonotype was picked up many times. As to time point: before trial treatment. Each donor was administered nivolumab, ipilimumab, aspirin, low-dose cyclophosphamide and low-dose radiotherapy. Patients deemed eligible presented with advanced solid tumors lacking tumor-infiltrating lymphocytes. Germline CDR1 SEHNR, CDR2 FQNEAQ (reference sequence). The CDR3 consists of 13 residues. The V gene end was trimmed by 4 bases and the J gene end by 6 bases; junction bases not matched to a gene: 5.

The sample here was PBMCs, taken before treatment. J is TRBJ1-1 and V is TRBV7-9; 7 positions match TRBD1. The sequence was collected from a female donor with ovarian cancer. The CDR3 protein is CASSSQGGPEAFF. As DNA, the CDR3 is TGTGCCAGCAGCTCGCAGGGGGGCCCTGAAGCTTTCTTT.